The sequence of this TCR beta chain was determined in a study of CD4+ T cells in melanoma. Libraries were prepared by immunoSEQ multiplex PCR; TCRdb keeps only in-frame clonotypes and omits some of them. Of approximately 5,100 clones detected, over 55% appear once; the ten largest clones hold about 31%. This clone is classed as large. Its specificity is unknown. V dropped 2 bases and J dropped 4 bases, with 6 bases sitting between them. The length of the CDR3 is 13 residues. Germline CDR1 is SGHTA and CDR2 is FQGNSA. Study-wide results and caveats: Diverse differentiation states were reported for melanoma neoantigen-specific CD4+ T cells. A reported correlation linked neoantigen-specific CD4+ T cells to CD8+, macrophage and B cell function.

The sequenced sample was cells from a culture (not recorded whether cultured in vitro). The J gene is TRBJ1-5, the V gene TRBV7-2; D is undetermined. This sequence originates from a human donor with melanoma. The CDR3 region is CASSLTTNQPQHF. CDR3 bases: TGTGCCAGCAGCTTAACCACAAATCAGCCCCAGCATTTT.